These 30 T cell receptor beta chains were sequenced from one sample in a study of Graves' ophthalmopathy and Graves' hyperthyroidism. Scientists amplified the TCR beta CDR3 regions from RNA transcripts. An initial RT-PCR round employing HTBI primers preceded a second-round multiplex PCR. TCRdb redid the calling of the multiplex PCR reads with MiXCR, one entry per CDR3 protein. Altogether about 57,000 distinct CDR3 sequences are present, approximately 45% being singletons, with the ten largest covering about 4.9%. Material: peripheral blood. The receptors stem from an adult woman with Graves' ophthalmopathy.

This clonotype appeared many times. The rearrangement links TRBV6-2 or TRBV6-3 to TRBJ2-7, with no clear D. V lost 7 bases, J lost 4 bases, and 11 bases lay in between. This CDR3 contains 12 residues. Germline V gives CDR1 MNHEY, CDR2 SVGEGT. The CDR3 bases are TGTGCCAGCACCCTATCCCCGTACGAGCAGTACTTC. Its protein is CASTLSPYEQYF.

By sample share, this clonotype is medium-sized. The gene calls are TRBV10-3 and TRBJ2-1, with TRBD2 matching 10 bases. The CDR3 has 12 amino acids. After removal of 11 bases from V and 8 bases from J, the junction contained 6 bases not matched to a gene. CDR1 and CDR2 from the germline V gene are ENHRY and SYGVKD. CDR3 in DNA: TGTGCCTACGCCGGGACTAGCGATGAGCAGTTCTTC. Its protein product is CAYAGTSDEQFF.

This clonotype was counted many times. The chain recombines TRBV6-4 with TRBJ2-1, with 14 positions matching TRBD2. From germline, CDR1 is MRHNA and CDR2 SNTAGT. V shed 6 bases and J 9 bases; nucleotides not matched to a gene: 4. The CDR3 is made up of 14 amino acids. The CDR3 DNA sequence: TGTGCCAGCAGACGACTAGCGGGAGGGTCTGAGCAGTTCTTC. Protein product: CASRRLAGGSEQFF.

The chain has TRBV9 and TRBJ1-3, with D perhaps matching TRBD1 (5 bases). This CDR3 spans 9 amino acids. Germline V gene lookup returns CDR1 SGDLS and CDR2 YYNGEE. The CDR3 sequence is CSHKGLIYF. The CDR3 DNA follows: TGTAGCCATAAGGGGCTAATATATTTT.

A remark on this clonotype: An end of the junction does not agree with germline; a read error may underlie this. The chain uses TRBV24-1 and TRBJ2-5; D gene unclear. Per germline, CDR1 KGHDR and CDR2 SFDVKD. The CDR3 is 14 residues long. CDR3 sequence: CATSDWRTQETQYF. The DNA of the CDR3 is TGTGCCACCAGTGATTGGCGGACCCAAGAGACTCAGTACTTC.

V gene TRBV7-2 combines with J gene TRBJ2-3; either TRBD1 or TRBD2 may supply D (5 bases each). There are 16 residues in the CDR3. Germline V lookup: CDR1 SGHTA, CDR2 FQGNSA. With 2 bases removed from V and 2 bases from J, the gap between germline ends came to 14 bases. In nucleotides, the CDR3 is TGTGCCAGCAGCTTACGGGACCCTACAAACACAGATACGCAGTATTTT. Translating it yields CASSLRDPTNTDTQYF. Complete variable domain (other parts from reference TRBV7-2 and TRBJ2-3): GAGVSQSPSNKVTEKGKDVELRCDPISGHTALYWYRQSLGQGLEFLIYFQGNSAPDKSGLPSDRFSAERTGGSVSTLTIQRTQQEDSAVYLCASSLRDPTNTDTQYFGPGTRLTVL.

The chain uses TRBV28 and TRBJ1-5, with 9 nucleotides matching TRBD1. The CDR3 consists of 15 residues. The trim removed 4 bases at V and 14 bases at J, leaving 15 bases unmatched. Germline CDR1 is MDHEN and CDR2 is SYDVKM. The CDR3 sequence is CASSSQPGTGNYEHF. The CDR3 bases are TGTGCCAGCAGTTCTCAACCCGGGACAGGGAACTACGAGCATTTT.

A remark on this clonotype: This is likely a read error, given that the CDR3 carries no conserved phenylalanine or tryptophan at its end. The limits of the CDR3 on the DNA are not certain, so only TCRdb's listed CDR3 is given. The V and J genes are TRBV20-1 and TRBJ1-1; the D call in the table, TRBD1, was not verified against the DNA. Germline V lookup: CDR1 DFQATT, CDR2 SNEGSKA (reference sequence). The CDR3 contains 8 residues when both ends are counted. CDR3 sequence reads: CSARAPLS.

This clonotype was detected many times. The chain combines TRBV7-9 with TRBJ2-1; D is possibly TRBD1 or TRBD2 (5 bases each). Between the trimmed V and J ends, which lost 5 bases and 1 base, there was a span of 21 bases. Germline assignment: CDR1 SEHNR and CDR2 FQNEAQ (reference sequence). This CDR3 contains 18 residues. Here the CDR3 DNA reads TGTGCCAGCAGCCCCTTACTGGGTGGGGGTAGGTCCTACAATGAGCAGTTCTTC. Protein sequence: CASSPLLGGGRSYNEQFF.

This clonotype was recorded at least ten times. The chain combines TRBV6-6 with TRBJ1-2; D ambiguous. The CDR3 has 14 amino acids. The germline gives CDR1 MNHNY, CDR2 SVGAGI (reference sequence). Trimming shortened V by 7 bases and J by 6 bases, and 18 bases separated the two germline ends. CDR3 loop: CASTQTIPPNGYTF. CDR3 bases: TGTGCCAGCACCCAGACAATTCCCCCTAATGGCTACACCTTC.

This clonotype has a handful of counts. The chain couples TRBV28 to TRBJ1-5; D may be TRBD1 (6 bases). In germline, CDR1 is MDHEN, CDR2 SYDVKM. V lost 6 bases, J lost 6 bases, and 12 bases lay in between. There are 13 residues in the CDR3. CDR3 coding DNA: TGTGCCAGCAGGACGGGGGGCGTTCAGCCCCAGCATTTT. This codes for CASRTGGVQPQHF.

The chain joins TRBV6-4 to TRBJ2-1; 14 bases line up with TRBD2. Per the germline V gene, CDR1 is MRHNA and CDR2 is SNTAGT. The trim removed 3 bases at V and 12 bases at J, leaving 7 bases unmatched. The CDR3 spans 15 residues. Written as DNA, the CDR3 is TGTGCCAGCAGTGAGACTAGCGGGAGGGCAGATACGCAGTTCTTC. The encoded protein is CASSETSGRADTQFF.

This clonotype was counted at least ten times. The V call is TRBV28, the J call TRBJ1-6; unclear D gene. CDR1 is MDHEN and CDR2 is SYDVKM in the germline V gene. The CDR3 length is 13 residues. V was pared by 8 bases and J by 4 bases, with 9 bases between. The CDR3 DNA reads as TGTGCCAGCTGCCTAACTTATAATTCACCCCTCCACTTT. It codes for CASCLTYNSPLHF.

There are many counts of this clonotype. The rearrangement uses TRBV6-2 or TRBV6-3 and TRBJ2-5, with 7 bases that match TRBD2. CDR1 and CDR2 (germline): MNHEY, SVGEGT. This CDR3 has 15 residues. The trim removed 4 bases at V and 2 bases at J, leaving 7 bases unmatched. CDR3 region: CASSSAGDQQETQYF. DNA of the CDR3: TGTGCCAGCAGTTCCGCGGGAGACCAACAAGAGACCCAGTACTTC.

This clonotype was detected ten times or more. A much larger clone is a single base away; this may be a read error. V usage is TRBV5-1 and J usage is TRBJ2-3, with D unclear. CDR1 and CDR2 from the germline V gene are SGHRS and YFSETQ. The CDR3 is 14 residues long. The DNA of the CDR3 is TGCGCCAGCAGCTTGTCATCCAGCACAGATGCGCAGTATTTT. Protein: CASSLSSSTDAQYF.

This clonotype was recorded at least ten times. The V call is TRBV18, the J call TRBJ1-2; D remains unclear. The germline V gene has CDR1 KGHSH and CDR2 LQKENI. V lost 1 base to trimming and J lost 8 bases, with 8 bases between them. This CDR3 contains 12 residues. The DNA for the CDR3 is TGTGCCAGCTCACCACGCCCCCCGGGCTACACCTTC. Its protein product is CASSPRPPGYTF.

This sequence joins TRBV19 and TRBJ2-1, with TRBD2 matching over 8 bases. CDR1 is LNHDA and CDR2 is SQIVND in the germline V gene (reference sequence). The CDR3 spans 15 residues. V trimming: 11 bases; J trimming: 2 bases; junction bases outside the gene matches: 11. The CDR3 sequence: CAWSNLGLAYNEQFF. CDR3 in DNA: TGTGCCTGGAGTAATTTGGGACTAGCCTACAATGAGCAGTTCTTC.

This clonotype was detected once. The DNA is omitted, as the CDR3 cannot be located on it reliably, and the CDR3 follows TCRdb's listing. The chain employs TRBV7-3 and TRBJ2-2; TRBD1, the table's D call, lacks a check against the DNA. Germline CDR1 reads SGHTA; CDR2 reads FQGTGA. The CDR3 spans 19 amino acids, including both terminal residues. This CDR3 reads CASSFDRQGGVLTFGELFF.

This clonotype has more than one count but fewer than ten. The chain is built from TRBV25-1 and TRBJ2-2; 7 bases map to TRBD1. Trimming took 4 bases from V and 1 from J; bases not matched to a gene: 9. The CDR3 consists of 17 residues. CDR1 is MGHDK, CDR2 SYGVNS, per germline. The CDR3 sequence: CASSGQGQFGNTGELFF. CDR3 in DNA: TGTGCCAGCAGTGGTCAGGGACAGTTTGGGAACACCGGGGAGCTGTTTTTT.

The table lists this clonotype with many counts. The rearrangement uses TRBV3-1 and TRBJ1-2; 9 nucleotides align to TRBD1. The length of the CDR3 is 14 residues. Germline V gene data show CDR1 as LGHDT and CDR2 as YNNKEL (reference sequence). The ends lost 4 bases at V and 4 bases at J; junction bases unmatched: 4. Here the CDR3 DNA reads TGTGCCAGCAGCCTGGACAGGGGAGCCTATGGCTACACCTTC. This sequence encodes CASSLDRGAYGYTF.

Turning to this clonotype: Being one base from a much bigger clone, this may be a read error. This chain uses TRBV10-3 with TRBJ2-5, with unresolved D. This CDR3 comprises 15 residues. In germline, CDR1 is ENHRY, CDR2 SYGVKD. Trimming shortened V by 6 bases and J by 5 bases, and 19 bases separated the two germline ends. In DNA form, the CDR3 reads TGTGCCATCAGCCAAGCGAGCAGCTCGGTGGAGACCCAGTACTTC. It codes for CAISQASSSVETQYF.

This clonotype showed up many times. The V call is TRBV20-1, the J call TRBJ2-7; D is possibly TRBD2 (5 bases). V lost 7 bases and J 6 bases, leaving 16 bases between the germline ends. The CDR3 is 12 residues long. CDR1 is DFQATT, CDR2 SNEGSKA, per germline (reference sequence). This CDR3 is CSGVEPAGEQYF. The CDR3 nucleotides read TGCAGTGGGGTAGAGCCGGCGGGCGAGCAGTACTTC.

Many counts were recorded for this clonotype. The CDR3 bases are TGTGCCAGCAGCGCCAGCGCGGGGGATCGGGATGGCTACACCTTC. It translates to CASSASAGDRDGYTF. The gene calls are TRBV9 and TRBJ1-2, with TRBD1 as a possible D gene (5 bases). The CDR3 length is 15 residues. From germline, CDR1 is SGDLS and CDR2 YYNGEE. V was cut by 3 bases and J by 6 bases, with 18 bases left in between.

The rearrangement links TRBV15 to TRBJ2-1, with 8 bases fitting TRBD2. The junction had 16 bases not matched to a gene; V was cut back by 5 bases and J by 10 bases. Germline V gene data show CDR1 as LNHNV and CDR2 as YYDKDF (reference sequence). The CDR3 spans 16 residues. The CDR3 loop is CATSPGGAAGAEEQFF. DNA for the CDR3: TGTGCCACCAGCCCAGGCGGGGCAGCGGGAGCGGAAGAGCAGTTCTTC.

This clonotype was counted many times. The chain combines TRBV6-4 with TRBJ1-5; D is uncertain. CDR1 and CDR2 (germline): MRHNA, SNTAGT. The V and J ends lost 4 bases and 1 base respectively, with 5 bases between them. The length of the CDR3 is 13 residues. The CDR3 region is CASSVGSNQPQHF. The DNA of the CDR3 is TGTGCCAGCAGTGTTGGGAGCAATCAGCCCCAGCATTTT.

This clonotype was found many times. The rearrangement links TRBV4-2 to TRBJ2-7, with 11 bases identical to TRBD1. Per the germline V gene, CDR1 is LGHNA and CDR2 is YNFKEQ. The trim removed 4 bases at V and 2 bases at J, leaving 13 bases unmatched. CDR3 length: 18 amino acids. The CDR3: CASSRTVTPGQGAYEQYF. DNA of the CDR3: TGTGCCAGCAGCCGAACGGTCACTCCGGGACAGGGGGCCTACGAGCAGTACTTC.

Here the CDR3 reads CASSLWTSGTEQYF. CDR3 DNA: TGCGCCAGCAGCCTTTGGACTAGCGGGACCGAGCAGTACTTC. This rearrangement joins TRBV5-1 to TRBJ2-7, with 12 bases fitting TRBD2. The trim removed 4 bases at V and 6 bases at J, leaving 5 bases unmatched. The CDR3 is 14 amino acids. Germline CDR1 reads SGHRS; CDR2 reads YFSETQ.

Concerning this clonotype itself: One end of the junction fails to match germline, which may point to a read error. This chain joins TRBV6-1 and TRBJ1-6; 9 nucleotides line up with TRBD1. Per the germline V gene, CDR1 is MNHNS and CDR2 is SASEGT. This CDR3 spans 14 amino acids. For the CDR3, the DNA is TGTGCCAGCTGTGAGGGGACAGGGAGTCCACCCCTCCACTTT. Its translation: CASCEGTGSPPLHF.

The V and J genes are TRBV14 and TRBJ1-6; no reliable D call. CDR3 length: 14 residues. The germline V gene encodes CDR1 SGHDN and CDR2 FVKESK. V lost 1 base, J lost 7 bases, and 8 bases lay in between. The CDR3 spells CASSQAASNSPLHF. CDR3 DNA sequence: TGTGCCAGCAGCCAAGCTGCCAGCAATTCACCCCTCCACTTT.

CDR3 nucleotides: TGTGCCAGCAGCCGGGACAGGGAATCCGGGGCCAACGTCCTGACTTTC. Amino acids: CASSRDRESGANVLTF. This chain joins TRBV5-4 and TRBJ2-6; TRBD1 aligns across 9 bases. CDR3 length equals 16 residues. J lost 4 bases, V lost 4 bases, and 6 bases had no gene match. Germline lookup yields CDR1 SGHNT and CDR2 YYREEE (reference sequence).